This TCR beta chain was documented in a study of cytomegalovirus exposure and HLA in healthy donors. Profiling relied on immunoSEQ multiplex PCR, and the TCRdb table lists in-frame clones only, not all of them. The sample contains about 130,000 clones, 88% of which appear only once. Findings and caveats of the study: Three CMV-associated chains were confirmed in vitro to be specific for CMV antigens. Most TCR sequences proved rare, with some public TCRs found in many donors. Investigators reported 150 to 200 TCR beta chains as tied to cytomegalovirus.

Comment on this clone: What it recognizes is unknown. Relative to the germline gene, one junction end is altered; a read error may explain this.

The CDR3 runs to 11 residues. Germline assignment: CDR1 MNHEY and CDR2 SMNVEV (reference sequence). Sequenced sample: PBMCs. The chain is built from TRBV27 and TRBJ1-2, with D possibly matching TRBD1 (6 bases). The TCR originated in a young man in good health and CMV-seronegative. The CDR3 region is CASSLRVEGAF. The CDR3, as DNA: TGTGCCAGCAGTTTAAGGGTCGAGGGGGCCTTC.